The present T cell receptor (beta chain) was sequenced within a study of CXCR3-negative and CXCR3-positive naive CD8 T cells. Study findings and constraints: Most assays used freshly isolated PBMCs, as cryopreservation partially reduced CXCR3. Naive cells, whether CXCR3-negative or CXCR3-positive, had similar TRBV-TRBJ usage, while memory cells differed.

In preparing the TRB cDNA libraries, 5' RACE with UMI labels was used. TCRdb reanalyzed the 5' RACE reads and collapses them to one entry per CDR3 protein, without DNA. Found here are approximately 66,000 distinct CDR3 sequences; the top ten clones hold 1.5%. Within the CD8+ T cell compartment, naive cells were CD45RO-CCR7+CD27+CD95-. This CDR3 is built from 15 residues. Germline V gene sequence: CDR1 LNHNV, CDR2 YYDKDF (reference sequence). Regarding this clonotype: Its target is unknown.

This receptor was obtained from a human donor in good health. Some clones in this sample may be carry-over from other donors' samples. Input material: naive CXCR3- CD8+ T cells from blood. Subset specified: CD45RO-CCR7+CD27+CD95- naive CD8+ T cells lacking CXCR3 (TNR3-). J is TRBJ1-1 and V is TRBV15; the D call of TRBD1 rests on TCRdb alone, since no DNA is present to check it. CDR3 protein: CATSRDRGAGTEAFF.